The 17 T cell receptor beta chains reported below all come from one sample, sequenced in a study of cytotoxic CD8 clonotypes in ibrutinib-treated CLL. TCRdb's copy holds only in-frame clones and misses some; the assay was immunoSEQ multiplex PCR. The sample yields some 290,000 clones, about 80% seen once. Sequencing used PBMCs, obtained before ibrutinib treatment. The receptor source for this set is a human donor with chronic lymphocytic leukemia.

In its sample, this clone was seen a few times. V gene TRBV6-5 combines with J gene TRBJ1-5, with D possibly matching TRBD1 (6 bases). Trimming removed 9 bases from V and 1 base from J, with 16 bases in between. The CDR3 has 15 residues. Per the germline V gene, CDR1 is MNHEY and CDR2 is SVGAGI. CDR3 amino acids: CASRQGRGSNQPQHF. The CDR3 coding sequence is TGTGCCAGTCGTCAGGGGAGGGGAAGCAATCAGCCCCAGCATTTT.

The V call is TRBV6-4, the J call TRBJ2-3; maybe TRBD1 (5 bases). V was cut by 3 bases and J by 3 bases, with 10 bases left in between. The CDR3 covers 14 residues. The germline gives CDR1 MRHNA, CDR2 SNTAGT. CDR3 sequence: CASSESQGTDTQYF. DNA for the CDR3: TGTGCCAGCAGTGAGAGTCAGGGTACAGATACGCAGTATTTT.

V and J are TRBV4-1 and TRBJ2-5; perhaps TRBD2 as D (5 bases). The germline V gene encodes CDR1 MGHRA and CDR2 YSYEKL. Deletions cut 4 bases from V and 1 base from J, with 13 bases between. There are 15 residues in the CDR3. CDR3 coding DNA: TGCGCCAGCAGCCCCAGTACTAGGCTCCAAGAGACCCAGTACTTC. Protein product: CASSPSTRLQETQYF.

The rearrangement uses TRBV5-4 and TRBJ2-7; 8 nucleotides agree with TRBD1. Trimming at V came to 10 bases and at J to 3 bases, leaving 12 bases not matched to a gene. The CDR3 covers 14 residues. CDR1 and CDR2 from the germline V gene are SGHNT and YYREEE (reference sequence). In DNA, the CDR3 is TGTGCCCACGGATCAGGGGGCTCGGTCTACGAGCAGTACTTC. Amino acid sequence: CAHGSGGSVYEQYF.

The J gene is TRBJ1-1, the V gene TRBV18; 7 bases align to TRBD1. The V gene's germline CDR1 is KGHSH and CDR2 LQKENI. The CDR3 contains 14 residues. V dropped 1 base and J dropped 6; count of bases not matched to a gene: 5. Here the CDR3 reads CASSPQGARAEAFF. The CDR3 region has the DNA TGTGCCAGCTCACCACAGGGGGCTAGAGCTGAAGCTTTCTTT.

CDR3 region: CASSYRTGGNYGYTF. The CDR3 DNA follows: TGTGCCAGCAGCTACAGGACAGGGGGAAACTATGGCTACACCTTC. The rearrangement uses TRBV7-2 and TRBJ1-2, with TRBD1 matching 10 bases. The junction had 4 bases not matched to a gene; V was cut back by 4 bases and J by 2 bases. The CDR3 runs 15 residues. CDR1 is SGHTA, CDR2 FQGNSA, per germline.

In its sample, this clone was seen a few times. The J gene is TRBJ2-7, the V gene TRBV7-8; 9 positions match TRBD2. Trimming removed 5 bases from V and 5 bases from J; junction bases left unmatched: 13. The CDR3 is 16 amino acids. CDR1 and CDR2 (germline): SGHVS, FQNEAQ. The CDR3 DNA sequence: TGTGCCAGCAGCACGAGCGTTAGCGGGAGTACTAACGAGCAGTACTTC. Encoded protein: CASSTSVSGSTNEQYF.

This sequence joins TRBV28 and TRBJ2-5, with TRBD1 matching 7 bases. This CDR3 is built from 14 residues. The V segment lost 6 bases and the J segment 1 base; nucleotides outside the gene matches: 5. In germline, CDR1 is MDHEN, CDR2 SYDVKM. The CDR3 reads CASRGTEFQETQYF. The CDR3 region has the DNA TGTGCCAGCAGGGGGACAGAATTCCAAGAGACCCAGTACTTC.

This clone has more than one count but fewer than ten. The CDR3 here is CASSIFRQPSYEQYF. CDR3 DNA: TGTGCCAGTAGTATATTCAGACAGCCCTCCTACGAGCAGTACTTC. V gene TRBV19 combines with J gene TRBJ2-7; D possibly corresponds to TRBD1 (5 bases). This CDR3 contains 15 residues. Per germline, CDR1 LNHDA and CDR2 SQIVND (reference sequence). V was cut by 2 bases and J by 0 bases, with 11 bases left in between.

This clone was counted a single time. DNA for the CDR3: TGTGCCTGGAGTGGGGCCCCCGATATTTGGTACTTC. This encodes CAWSGAPDIWYF. The chain combines TRBV30 with TRBJ2-7; D remains ambiguous. Trimming left V 1 base short and J 12 bases short, with 16 bases between. The CDR3 consists of 12 residues. Looked up from germline, CDR1 is GTSNPN and CDR2 is SVGIG (reference sequence).

The chain uses TRBV19 and TRBJ1-1; 8 bases map to TRBD1. The germline V gene encodes CDR1 LNHDA and CDR2 SQIVND (reference sequence). The V and J ends lost 10 bases and 1 base, in that order; junction bases with no gene match: 5. The CDR3 length is 13 residues. CDR3 loop: CAITDRANTEAFF. The CDR3 DNA reads TGTGCCATAACGGACAGGGCGAACACTGAAGCTTTCTTT.

This chain connects TRBV5-1 to TRBJ2-1, with TRBD2 identical over 11 bases. The CDR3 has 18 residues. From germline, CDR1 is SGHRS and CDR2 YFSETQ. V lost 6 bases and J lost 0; bases outside the gene matches: 11. Here the CDR3 DNA reads TGCGCCAGCAATTCTGGGACTAGCGGAGGAAGCTCCTACAATGAGCAGTTCTTC. It codes for CASNSGTSGGSSYNEQFF.

In its sample, this clone was seen a few times. CDR3 residues: CASSPFRETQYF. The CDR3 DNA reads as TGTGCCAGCAGCCCCTTCCGTGAGACCCAGTACTTC. The V gene is TRBV7-6, the J gene TRBJ2-5; D gene uncertain. CDR3 length: 12 residues. The V gene lost 5 bases and the J gene lost 5 bases, with 9 bases spanning the gap. Germline assignment: CDR1 SGHVS and CDR2 FNYEAQ.

The chain carries TRBV7-3 and TRBJ2-2; 8 positions match TRBD1. Unmatched junction bases numbered 6, after V lost 5 bases and J lost 7 bases. The CDR3 runs 14 residues. The germline V gene encodes CDR1 SGHTA and CDR2 FQGTGA. The CDR3 spells CASSQQGAGGELFF. The CDR3 DNA follows: TGTGCCAGCAGCCAGCAGGGGGCGGGCGGGGAGCTGTTTTTT. The whole variable domain, remainder taken from reference TRBV7-3 and TRBJ2-2, is GAGVSQTPSNKVTEKGKYVELRCDPISGHTALYWYRQSLGQGPEFLIYFQGTGAADDSGLPNDRFFAVRPEGSVSTLKIQRTERGDSAVYLCASSQQGAGGELFFGEGSRLTVL.

The rearrangement joins TRBV10-1 to TRBJ2-2; 7 bases are shared with TRBD1. The germline CDR1 and CDR2 sequences are WNHNN and SYGVQD (reference sequence). The length of the CDR3 is 14 residues. J gave up 7 bases and V 4 bases, and 6 bases lay outside the gene matches. CDR3 nucleotides: TGCGCCAGCAGTGTTCGGCCAGGGGGCGGGGAGCTGTTTTTT. This codes for CASSVRPGGGELFF.

The V gene is TRBV5-8, the J gene TRBJ2-5; TRBD1 might be the D (6 bases). Trimming left V 2 bases short and J 4 bases short, with 12 bases between. Per germline, CDR1 SGHTS and CDR2 YDEGEE. CDR3 length: 14 residues. CDR3 region: CASSFPRGRETQYF. Here the CDR3 DNA reads TGTGCCAGCAGCTTCCCCAGGGGCCGAGAGACCCAGTACTTC.

The sample holds one count of this clone. V usage is TRBV30 and J usage is TRBJ2-3; D ambiguous. Germline lookup yields CDR1 GTSNPN and CDR2 SVGIG (reference sequence). V lost 2 bases and J 2 bases, leaving 8 bases between the germline ends. CDR3 length: 13 amino acids. In nucleotides, the CDR3 is TGTGCCTGGAGTCGCAGCTCCACAGATACGCAGTATTTT. This encodes CAWSRSSTDTQYF.